Each of the 14 T cell receptor beta chains below was sequenced from the same sample in a study of neurological immune-mediated disorders. TCRdb itself ran the 5' RACE reads through MiXCR, one entry per CDR3 protein. The sample lists 25,000 to 35,000 distinct CDR3 sequences, around 1.5% occurring once. Input material: PBMCs. These receptors all stem from a woman aged 25 to 45 with multiple sclerosis.

The sample holds many counts of this clonotype. Written as DNA, the CDR3 is TGTGCCAGCAGCCCTAGAGGTTGGGATAGCTATAATTCACCCCTCCACTTT. It codes for CASSPRGWDSYNSPLHF. The chain carries TRBV7-2 and TRBJ1-6; D gene ambiguous. The germline gives CDR1 SGHTA, CDR2 FQGNSA. This CDR3 has 17 residues. The V end was cut by 5 bases, the J end by 3 bases, with 17 bases between.

This clonotype was detected ten times or more. The genes are TRBV18 and TRBJ2-3; D unclear. Germline-derived CDR1 and CDR2 are KGHSH and LQKENI. V was pared by 4 bases and J by 3 bases, with 8 bases between. The CDR3 covers 13 residues. CDR3 nucleotides: TGTGCCAGCTCACTAGTCGTAACAGATACGCAGTATTTT. Amino acid sequence: CASSLVVTDTQYF.

This clonotype was recorded many times. The J gene is TRBJ2-1, the V gene TRBV6-1; D is perhaps TRBD1 (5 bases). Between the trimmed V and J ends, which lost 0 bases and 8 bases, there was a span of 17 bases. CDR3 length equals 16 residues. Germline CDR1 MNHNS, CDR2 SASEGT. DNA of the CDR3: TGTGCCAGCAGTGAAGCGGCCAGTCTGCAAGGGGATGAGCAGTTCTTC. This codes for CASSEAASLQGDEQFF.

This clonotype was counted ten times or more. V gene TRBV7-8 combines with J gene TRBJ1-1; D unclear. This CDR3 is built from 16 residues. Per the germline V gene, CDR1 is SGHVS and CDR2 is FQNEAQ. Trimming shortened V by 0 bases and J by 1 base, and 12 bases separated the two germline ends. CDR3 residues: CASSLAQPGWNTEAFF. CDR3 sequence (DNA): TGTGCCAGCAGCTTAGCGCAACCGGGATGGAACACTGAAGCTTTCTTT.

In this sample, this clonotype turned up many times. This rearrangement joins TRBV12-3 or TRBV12-4 to TRBJ2-5; TRBD2 matches at 8 bases. J gave up 4 bases and V 5 bases, and 12 bases lay outside the gene matches. The CDR3 extends over 16 amino acids. The CDR3 DNA follows: TGTGCCAGCAGTCACTCCGGGACTAGTCCCGGAGAGACCCAGTACTTC. This translates into CASSHSGTSPGETQYF.

This clonotype came up many times. The rearrangement links TRBV9 to TRBJ1-2, with D unresolved. V shed 0 bases and J shed 6 bases, with 9 bases lying between them. The CDR3 spans 13 residues. Germline CDR1 and CDR2: SGDLS and YYNGEE. The DNA for the CDR3 is TGTGCCAGCAGCGTAGACGGGAACGATGGCTACACCTTC. Amino acid sequence: CASSVDGNDGYTF.

In this sample, this clonotype turned up many times. V is TRBV6-5 and J is TRBJ2-3; TRBD2 agrees at 11 bases. The CDR3 has 14 residues. V was pared by 6 bases and J by 4 bases, with 3 bases of the junction left unmatched. Germline V gene lookup returns CDR1 MNHEY and CDR2 SVGAGI. CDR3 coding DNA: TGTGCCAGCAGCCTAGCGGGGGGCTCAGATACGCAGTATTTT. Its translation is CASSLAGGSDTQYF.

This clonotype was recorded at least ten times. This chain connects TRBV3-1 to TRBJ1-4; weak D call: TRBD1 (5 bases). Germline loops: CDR1 LGHDT, CDR2 YNNKEL (reference sequence). The CDR3 sequence is 16 residues long. Trimming took 3 bases from V and 8 from J, leaving 19 bases between them. CDR3: CASSQTRGGAREKLFF. As DNA, the CDR3 is TGTGCCAGCAGCCAGACCCGAGGCGGGGCTCGGGAAAAACTGTTTTTT. The full variable domain, its missing parts supplied by reference TRBV3-1 and TRBJ1-4, is DTAVSQTPKYLVTQMGNDKSIKCEQNLGHDTMYWYKQDSKKFLKIMFSYNNKELIINETVPNRFSPKSPDKAHLNLHINSLELGDSAVYFCASSQTRGGAREKLFFGSGTQLSVL.

The sample holds many counts of this clonotype. This sequence joins TRBV12-5 and TRBJ2-5, with a weak D call TRBD2 (5 bases). V was pared by 7 bases and J by 2 bases, with 11 bases between. The CDR3 is 13 amino acids. From germline, CDR1 is LGHNT and CDR2 FRNRAP. The CDR3 sequence: CASVPDWQETQYF. The CDR3 DNA follows: TGTGCTAGTGTTCCGGACTGGCAAGAGACCCAGTACTTC.

This clonotype was counted many times. The chain employs TRBV6-5 and TRBJ2-2; the match to TRBD2 covers 12 bases. Trimming removed 6 bases from V and 1 base from J; junction bases left unmatched: 6. From germline, CDR1 is MNHEY and CDR2 SVGAGI. This CDR3 is built from 17 residues. CDR3 in DNA: TGTGCCAGCAGCCTACTAGCGGGGGGACTGAACACCGGGGAGCTGTTTTTT. Translation gives CASSLLAGGLNTGELFF.

This clonotype was detected ten times or more. This chain joins TRBV9 and TRBJ2-3; no firm D call. V was pared by 1 base and J by 2 bases, with 14 bases between. Germline-derived CDR1 and CDR2 are SGDLS and YYNGEE. The CDR3 has 16 residues. Here the CDR3 reads CASSVSQVSYTDTQYF. In DNA form, the CDR3 reads TGTGCCAGCAGCGTATCCCAGGTCAGCTACACAGATACGCAGTATTTT.

This clonotype was recorded at least ten times. The genes are TRBV12-3 or TRBV12-4 and TRBJ2-2, with a possible D match to TRBD2 (5 bases). CDR3 length: 15 residues. V dropped 3 bases and J dropped 4 bases, with 12 bases sitting between them. CDR3 DNA sequence: TGTGCCAGCAGTTTGGCGGGCTTTGGCACCGGGGAGCTGTTTTTT. Protein product: CASSLAGFGTGELFF.

This clonotype occurred many times. The chain recombines TRBV25-1 with TRBJ1-1; possible D gene TRBD1, 5 bases. The CDR3 is 13 residues long. Trimming removed 7 bases from V and 1 base from J, with 10 bases in between. Germline CDR1 reads MGHDK; CDR2 reads SYGVNS. The CDR3 spells CASTGHRNTEAFF. For the CDR3, the DNA is TGTGCCAGCACTGGACATAGGAACACTGAAGCTTTCTTT.

The rearrangement links TRBV7-3 to TRBJ2-3, with a possible D match to TRBD1 (5 bases). V was pared by 0 bases and J by 1 base, with 5 bases between. The CDR3 totals 14 residues. Per the germline V gene, CDR1 is SGHTA and CDR2 is FQGTGA. The CDR3 is CASSLTGGTDTQYF. DNA for the CDR3: TGTGCCAGCAGCTTAACAGGGGGCACAGATACGCAGTATTTT.